This passage covers 8 T cell receptor beta chains from one sample sequenced in a study of T cell repertoires in cytomegalovirus infection. From the reads, TCRdb called clonotypes with MiXCR, one entry per CDR3 protein. Among 600,000 to 800,000 distinct CDR3 sequences listed, less than 25% were seen once. The sequenced material came from CD8+ T cells from PBMCs. The receptor set was obtained from a human donor in good health (CMV status not recorded). Some clones in this sample may be carry-over from other donors' samples.

This clonotype was observed at least ten times. The chain recombines TRBV6-2 or TRBV6-3 with TRBJ1-1, with a tentative D call TRBD1 (6 bases). The CDR3 loop spans 15 amino acids. CDR1 is MNHEY and CDR2 is SVGEGT in the germline V gene. Trimming shortened V by 0 bases and J by 2 bases, and 10 bases separated the two germline ends. The CDR3 bases are TGTGCCAGCAGTTACTCCGGGACAACTAACACTGAAGCTTTCTTT. Its translation is CASSYSGTTNTEAFF.

This clonotype was counted a few times. J is TRBJ1-5 and V is TRBV6-2 or TRBV6-3; a weak D match, TRBD1 (5 bases). The CDR3 contains 14 residues. V was shortened by 6 bases and J by 4 bases, with 13 bases between the two germline ends. Germline lookup yields CDR1 MNHEY and CDR2 SVGEGT. CDR3 amino acids: CASSYQWGNQPQHF. Here the CDR3 DNA reads TGTGCCAGCAGCTACCAATGGGGGAATCAGCCCCAGCATTTT.

The chain couples TRBV20-1 to TRBJ1-1; D is undetermined. The germline V gene has CDR1 DFQATT and CDR2 SNEGSKA (reference sequence). Trimming shortened V by 0 bases and J by 1 base, and 9 bases separated the two germline ends. The CDR3 has 14 residues. The DNA of the CDR3 is TGCAGTGCTAGAGATCATGCAGGGAACACTGAAGCTTTCTTT. Residues: CSARDHAGNTEAFF.

Comment on this clonotype: A much larger clone differs by one base, so this may be a read error. This chain links TRBV7-2 with TRBJ2-1; perhaps TRBD2 as D (5 bases). Germline V CDR1 and CDR2: SGHTA, FQGNSA. Between the trimmed V and J ends, which lost 3 bases and 9 bases, there was a span of 9 bases. There are 12 residues in the CDR3. DNA of the CDR3: TGTACCAGCAGCTTTACTAGTTTTGAGCAGTTCTTC. Its translation is CTSSFTSFEQFF.

The gene calls are TRBV7-9 and TRBJ2-7; tentatively, D is TRBD1 (6 bases). The CDR3 is 15 amino acids. Trimming took off 1 base at V and 5 bases at J, with 15 bases between the two ends. Germline values: CDR1 SEHNR, CDR2 FQNEAQ (reference sequence). The CDR3 nucleotides are TGTGCCAGCAGCTTAGGGACAGTTCTGAGGGACGAGCAGTACTTC. It codes for CASSLGTVLRDEQYF.

This clonotype has more than one count but fewer than ten. This chain joins TRBV27 and TRBJ2-7; a weak D match, TRBD1 (6 bases). The V gene's germline CDR1 is MNHEY and CDR2 SMNVEV (reference sequence). The V end lost 5 bases, the J end lost 4 bases, and 15 bases lay between the germline ends. The CDR3 is made up of 14 amino acids. Here the CDR3 DNA reads TGTGCCAGCAGTCCAATGGACAGAGTGTACGAGCAGTACTTC. Translating it yields CASSPMDRVYEQYF.

This clonotype was recorded a few times. The CDR3 loop reads CASRYAGVTYEQYV. In nucleotides, the CDR3 is TGTGCCAGCCGTTATGCGGGTGTGACCTACGAGCAGTACGTC. The gene calls are TRBV28 and TRBJ2-7, with D perhaps matching TRBD2 (5 bases). The CDR3 totals 14 residues. Looked up from germline, CDR1 is MDHEN and CDR2 is SYDVKM. V lost 8 bases to trimming and J lost 2 bases, with 16 bases between them.

The chain couples TRBV25-1 to TRBJ2-3; 10 bases are shared with TRBD2. This CDR3 region has 20 residues. After removal of 0 bases from V and 2 bases from J, the junction contained 14 bases not matched to a gene. CDR1 and CDR2 (germline): MGHDK, SYGVNS. The CDR3 bases are TGTGCCAGCAGTGAATATTTCCCTGCGGCTAGCGGGGGATACACAGATACGCAGTATTTT. This codes for CASSEYFPAASGGYTDTQYF. Supplemented by reference TRBV25-1 and TRBJ2-3, the full variable domain reads EADIYQTPRYLVIGTGKKITLECSQTMGHDKMYWYQQDPGMELHLIHYSYGVNSTEKGDLSSESTVSRIRTEHFPLTLESARPSHTSQYLCASSEYFPAASGGYTDTQYFGPGTRLTVL.